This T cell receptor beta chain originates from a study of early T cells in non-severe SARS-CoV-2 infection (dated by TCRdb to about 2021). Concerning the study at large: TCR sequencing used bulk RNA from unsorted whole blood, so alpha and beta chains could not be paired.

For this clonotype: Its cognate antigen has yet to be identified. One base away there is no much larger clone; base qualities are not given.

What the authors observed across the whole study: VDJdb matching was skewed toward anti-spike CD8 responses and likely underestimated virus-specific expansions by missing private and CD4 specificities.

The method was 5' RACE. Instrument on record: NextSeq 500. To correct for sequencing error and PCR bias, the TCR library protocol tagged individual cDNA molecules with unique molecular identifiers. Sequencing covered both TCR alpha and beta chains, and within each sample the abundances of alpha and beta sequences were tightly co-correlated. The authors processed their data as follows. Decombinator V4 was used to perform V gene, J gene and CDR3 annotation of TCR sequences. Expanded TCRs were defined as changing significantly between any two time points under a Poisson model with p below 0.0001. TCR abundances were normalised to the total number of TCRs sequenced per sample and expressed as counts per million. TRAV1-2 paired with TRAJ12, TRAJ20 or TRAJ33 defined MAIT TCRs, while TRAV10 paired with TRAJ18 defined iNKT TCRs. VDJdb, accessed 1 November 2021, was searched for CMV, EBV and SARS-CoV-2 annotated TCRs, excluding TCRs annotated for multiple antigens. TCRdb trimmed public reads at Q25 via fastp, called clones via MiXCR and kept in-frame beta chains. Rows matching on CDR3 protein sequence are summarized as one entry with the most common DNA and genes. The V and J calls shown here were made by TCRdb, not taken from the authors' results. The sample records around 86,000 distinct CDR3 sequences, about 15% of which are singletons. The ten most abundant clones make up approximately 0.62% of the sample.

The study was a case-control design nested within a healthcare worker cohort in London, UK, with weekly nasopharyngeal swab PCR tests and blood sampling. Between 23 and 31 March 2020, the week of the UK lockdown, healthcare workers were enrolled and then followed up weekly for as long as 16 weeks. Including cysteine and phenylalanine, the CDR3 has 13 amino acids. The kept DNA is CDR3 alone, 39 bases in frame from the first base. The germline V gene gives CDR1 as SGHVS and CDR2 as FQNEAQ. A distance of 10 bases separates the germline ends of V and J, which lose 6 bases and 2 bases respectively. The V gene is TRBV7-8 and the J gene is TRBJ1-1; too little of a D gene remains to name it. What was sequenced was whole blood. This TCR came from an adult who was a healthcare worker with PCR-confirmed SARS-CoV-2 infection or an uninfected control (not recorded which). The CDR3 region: CASRELTNTEAFF. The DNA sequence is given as TGTGCCAGCAGAGAACTAACTAACACTGAAGCTTTCTTT.